Each of the 27 T cell receptor beta chains below was sequenced from the same sample in a study of blood T cell repertoires in COVID-19. Method: immunoSEQ multiplex PCR; TCRdb's copy keeps in-frame clones and lacks some. The sample shows 250,000 or so clones, roughly four fifths of them seen only once. Input material: peripheral blood. The receptors were gathered from a woman in her seventies with acute or convalescent COVID-19.

This clone was seen only once. This rearrangement joins TRBV5-1 to TRBJ2-3, with D maybe TRBD2 (5 bases). With 2 bases removed from V and 0 bases from J, the gap between germline ends came to 7 bases. This CDR3 contains 14 residues. Germline V gene sequence: CDR1 SGHRS, CDR2 YFSETQ. Written as DNA, the CDR3 is TGCGCCAGCAGCTTCGAGGGTAGCACAGATACGCAGTATTTT. As protein: CASSFEGSTDTQYF.

The chain couples TRBV12-3 or TRBV12-4 to TRBJ2-1; D is unclear. The CDR3 is 12 amino acids. The ends were cut back, 5 bases at V and 9 bases at J, with 11 bases in the middle. This CDR3 is CASSPAYGEQFF. The CDR3 DNA sequence: TGTGCCAGCAGTCCCGCCTACGGTGAGCAGTTCTTC.

The chain is built from TRBV5-4 and TRBJ2-5, with TRBD1 as a possible D gene (5 bases). CDR1 and CDR2 (germline): SGHNT, YYREEE (reference sequence). V lost 1 base, J lost 2 bases, and 9 bases lay in between. The CDR3 spans 14 residues. This chain's CDR3 is CASSLQGRQETQYF. The CDR3 DNA reads TGTGCCAGCAGCTTGCAGGGAAGGCAAGAGACCCAGTACTTC.

This chain connects TRBV5-4 to TRBJ1-2, with 11 bases aligning to TRBD1. J lost 3 bases, V lost 4 bases, and 5 bases had no gene match. The length of the CDR3 is 15 residues. Germline assignment: CDR1 SGHNT and CDR2 YYREEE (reference sequence). The CDR3 spells CASSRGTGGDYGYTF. CDR3 bases: TGTGCCAGCAGCCGAGGGACAGGGGGAGACTATGGCTACACCTTC.

This chain joins TRBV5-6 and TRBJ1-3; D is ambiguous. The germline gives CDR1 SGHDT, CDR2 YYEEEE. The V and J ends lost 1 base and 6 bases respectively, with 8 bases between them. CDR3 length: 13 residues. In nucleotides, the CDR3 is TGTGCCAGCAGCTTGAAAGGAGCAAACACCATATATTTT. Translating gives CASSLKGANTIYF.

The V and J genes are TRBV24-1 and TRBJ1-4; tentative D call: TRBD1 (5 bases). Germline assignment: CDR1 KGHDR and CDR2 SFDVKD. This CDR3 spans 14 amino acids. The V end lost 4 bases, the J end lost 1 base, and 6 bases lay between the germline ends. The CDR3 protein is CATSEGGTNEKLFF. The DNA of the CDR3 is TGTGCCACCAGTGAGGGGGGAACTAATGAAAAACTGTTTTTT.

This clone was recorded only once. The chain uses TRBV5-6 and TRBJ2-1, with D tentatively TRBD1 (6 bases). Per germline, CDR1 SGHDT and CDR2 YYEEEE. The CDR3 covers 14 residues. V was cut by 0 bases and J by 7 bases, with 11 bases left in between. In DNA, the CDR3 is TGTGCCAGCAGCTTGGTTCAGGGGATGAATGAGCAGTTCTTC. Protein product: CASSLVQGMNEQFF.

The chain employs TRBV9 and TRBJ1-1, with D possibly TRBD1 on 5 matching bases. The CDR3 has 15 residues. The germline gives CDR1 SGDLS, CDR2 YYNGEE. V lost 0 bases to trimming and J lost 1 base, with 10 bases between them. This CDR3 is CASSVVKDRNTEAFF. DNA of the CDR3: TGTGCCAGCAGCGTAGTGAAAGACAGGAACACTGAAGCTTTCTTT.

The chain uses TRBV3-1 (or the pseudogene TRBV3-2) and TRBJ2-1; D remains unclear. The CDR3 loop spans 12 amino acids. Between the trimmed V and J ends, which lost 0 bases and 8 bases, there was a span of 5 bases. Germline V CDR1 and CDR2: LGHDT, YNNKEL (reference sequence). CDR3 nucleotides: TGTGCCAGCAGCCAAGATCCCGATGAGCAGTTCTTC. Translated, it gives CASSQDPDEQFF.

This clone was observed a few times. The chain joins TRBV5-4 to TRBJ2-7, with D hard to call. The length of the CDR3 is 14 residues. The V and J ends lost 2 bases and 2 bases respectively, with 11 bases between them. The germline V gene has CDR1 SGHNT and CDR2 YYREEE (reference sequence). The CDR3 DNA is TGTGCCAGCAGCTTCGCCGGTCTAGCCTACGAGCAGTACTTC. This codes for CASSFAGLAYEQYF.

This clone was observed once. The chain links TRBV5-8 to TRBJ2-3, with 8 bases aligning to TRBD1. Germline CDR1 is SGHTS and CDR2 is YDEGEE. CDR3 length equals 15 residues. J lost 4 bases, V lost 0 bases, and 4 bases had no gene match. The CDR3 DNA is TGTGCCAGCAGCTTGGAACGGACAGGGTCAGATACGCAGTATTTT. Its protein product is CASSLERTGSDTQYF. Full variable domain (outside the CDR3, taken from reference TRBV5-8 and TRBJ2-3): EAGVTQSPTHLIKTRGQQATLRCSPISGHTSVYWYQQALGLGLQFLLWYDEGEERNRGNFPPRFSGRQFPNYSSELNVNALELEDSALYLCASSLERTGSDTQYFGPGTRLTVL.

The rearrangement joins TRBV19 to TRBJ1-2, with no clear D. CDR1 and CDR2 from the germline V gene are LNHDA and SQIVND (reference sequence). CDR3 length equals 12 residues. The V end lost 5 bases, the J end lost 4 bases, and 8 bases lay between the germline ends. In DNA form, the CDR3 reads TGTGCCAGTAGTCTCTTCAGCTATGGCTACACCTTC. Protein product: CASSLFSYGYTF.

The chain uses TRBV7-9 and TRBJ1-2; a weak D match, TRBD1 (5 bases). Germline V gene data show CDR1 as SEHNR and CDR2 as FQNEAQ (reference sequence). This CDR3 is 14 amino acids long. Trimming took 3 bases from V and 6 from J, leaving 14 bases between them. Written as DNA, the CDR3 is TGTGCCAGCAGCTTGACACAGGTTATGGATGGCTACACCTTC. Amino acids: CASSLTQVMDGYTF.

The V and J genes are TRBV3-1 (or the pseudogene TRBV3-2) and TRBJ1-1; D is perhaps TRBD1 (5 bases). Germline CDR1 is LGHDT and CDR2 is YNNKEL (reference sequence). The CDR3 covers 15 residues. V lost 1 base and J lost 3, with 12 bases in between. This CDR3 is CASSQASGPYTEAFF. Here the CDR3 DNA reads TGTGCCAGCAGCCAAGCGTCAGGGCCTTACACTGAAGCTTTCTTT.

The chain uses TRBV28 and TRBJ1-5; possible D gene TRBD1, 5 bases. The CDR3 consists of 15 residues. Deletions cut 2 bases from V and 4 bases from J, with 12 bases between. Germline CDR1 is MDHEN and CDR2 is SYDVKM. In DNA, the CDR3 is TGTGCCAGCAGTTTAACAGGCCGGGGGAATCAGCCCCAGCATTTT. Its translation: CASSLTGRGNQPQHF.

This chain links TRBV5-1 with TRBJ1-4; TRBD1 matches at 7 bases. With 0 bases clipped from V and 3 bases from J, the junction kept 5 bases outside the gene matches. Germline-derived CDR1 and CDR2 are SGHRS and YFSETQ. The CDR3 contains 16 residues. CDR3 sequence: CASSLASQGANEKLFF. In nucleotides, the CDR3 is TGCGCCAGCAGCTTGGCCTCTCAGGGGGCTAATGAAAAACTGTTTTTT. Drawing the rest from reference TRBV5-1 and TRBJ1-4, the complete variable domain is KAGVTQTPRYLIKTRGQQVTLSCSPISGHRSVSWYQQTPGQGLQFLFEYFSETQRNKGNFPGRFSGRQFSNSRSEMNVSTLELGDSALYLCASSLASQGANEKLFFGSGTQLSVL.

This clone has only a few counts. V usage is TRBV5-1 and J usage is TRBJ1-1, with D hard to call. The CDR3 has 14 amino acids. The ends were cut back, 6 bases at V and 1 base at J, with 13 bases in the middle. Germline CDR1 and CDR2: SGHRS and YFSETQ. The CDR3 protein is CASTSGLANTEAFF. The CDR3 DNA reads TGCGCCAGCACCTCTGGACTGGCGAACACTGAAGCTTTCTTT.

The chain combines TRBV30 with TRBJ2-1, with TRBD2 matching over 15 bases. The CDR3 has 18 amino acids. Trimming cost V 3 bases and J 5 bases; bases outside gene matches: 11. CDR1 is GTSNPN and CDR2 is SVGIG in the germline V gene (reference sequence). CDR3 DNA: TGTGCCTGGAGGAGGACTAGCGGGGGGGCCATACTCCACAATGAGCAGTTCTTC. Its protein is CAWRRTSGGAILHNEQFF. Full variable domain (rest looked up from reference TRBV30 and TRBJ2-1): SQTIHQWPATLVQPVGSPLSLECTVEGTSNPNLYWYRQAAGRGLQLLFYSVGIGQISSEVPQNLSASRPQDRQFILSSKKLLLSDSGFYLCAWRRTSGGAILHNEQFFGPGTRLTVL.

The V and J genes are TRBV19 and TRBJ1-1; D is possibly TRBD1 (6 bases). This CDR3 has 14 amino acids. V was clipped by 7 bases and J by 4 bases, with 16 bases between them. The germline CDR1 and CDR2 sequences are LNHDA and SQIVND (reference sequence). In nucleotides, the CDR3 is TGTGCCAGTACTTCGCAGGGGAGCGGCACTGAAGCTTTCTTT. Translating it yields CASTSQGSGTEAFF. The whole variable domain, filled in from reference TRBV19 and TRBJ1-1, reads DGGITQSPKYLFRKEGQNVTLSCEQNLNHDAMYWYRQDPGQGLRLIYYSQIVNDFQKGDIAEGYSVSREKKESFPLTVTSAQKNPTAFYLCASTSQGSGTEAFFGQGTRLTVV.

The chain is built from TRBV7-9 and TRBJ1-5; possible D gene TRBD1, 6 bases. This CDR3 spans 13 amino acids. Germline lookup yields CDR1 SEHNR and CDR2 FQNEAQ (reference sequence). Trimming left V 4 bases short and J 2 bases short, with 6 bases between. The CDR3 DNA sequence: TGTGCCAGCAGCTCAGGGGGCAATCAGCCCCAGCATTTT. Translating it yields CASSSGGNQPQHF.

In the case of this clone: Other nucleotide sequences in the sample specify the same CDR3. The chain links TRBV12-3 or TRBV12-4 to TRBJ2-5; D is possibly TRBD2 (5 bases). The CDR3 has 13 residues. Trimming took off 6 bases at V and 1 base at J, with 9 bases between the two ends. CDR3 sequence (DNA): TGTGCCAGCAGCTTCAGCGGCCAAGAGACCCAGTACTTC. Amino acids: CASSFSGQETQYF.

The chain links TRBV11-3 to TRBJ2-5, with 8 nucleotides matching TRBD2. CDR1 and CDR2 (germline): SGHNT, YENEEA. V lost 0 bases to trimming and J lost 7 bases; unmatched junction nucleotides: 13. CDR3 length: 17 amino acids. Here the CDR3 reads CASSLDGRGAHGGTQYF. The CDR3 bases are TGTGCCAGCAGCTTAGATGGGCGGGGGGCCCATGGGGGGACCCAGTACTTC.

CDR3 coding DNA: TGTGCCAGTTTCAGGGAGGGACGGGAAAAACTGTTTTTT. The encoded protein is CASFREGREKLFF. The chain has TRBV6-5 and TRBJ1-4; maybe TRBD1 (5 bases). Germline CDR1 and CDR2: MNHEY and SVGAGI. V was shortened by 9 bases and J by 8 bases, with 16 bases between the two germline ends. The CDR3 covers 13 residues.

The V gene is TRBV27, the J gene TRBJ1-4; D possibly corresponds to TRBD1 (5 bases). CDR3 length: 16 residues. Germline assignment: CDR1 MNHEY and CDR2 SMNVEV (reference sequence). Deletions cut 6 bases from V and 7 bases from J, with 21 bases between. The CDR3 DNA is TGTGCCAGCAGACCAAATGCCCAGGGATCGGGTGAAAAACTGTTTTTT. Protein sequence: CASRPNAQGSGEKLFF.

This clone was counted between two and nine times. The gene calls are TRBV5-1 and TRBJ2-1; D is perhaps TRBD1 (6 bases). This CDR3 region has 16 residues. Germline loops: CDR1 SGHRS, CDR2 YFSETQ. V was trimmed by 4 bases and J by 2 bases, leaving 16 bases between them. The CDR3 DNA reads TGCGCCAGCAGCACGGACAGTGGGACCCCCTACAATGAGCAGTTCTTC. Encoded protein: CASSTDSGTPYNEQFF.

The rearrangement uses TRBV19 and TRBJ1-6; 8 bases map to TRBD1. This CDR3 is built from 14 residues. V shed 7 bases and J 6 bases; nucleotides not matched to a gene: 5. The germline V gene has CDR1 LNHDA and CDR2 SQIVND (reference sequence). The CDR3: CASTRTGTNSPLHF. The CDR3 DNA follows: TGTGCCAGTACCAGGACAGGGACTAATTCACCCCTCCACTTT. Based on the CDR3 plus reference TRBV19 and TRBJ1-6, the full variable domain is DGGITQSPKYLFRKEGQNVTLSCEQNLNHDAMYWYRQDPGQGLRLIYYSQIVNDFQKGDIAEGYSVSREKKESFPLTVTSAQKNPTAFYLCASTRTGTNSPLHFGNGTRLTVT.

This clone was seen repeatedly, ten times or more. The chain joins TRBV19 to TRBJ1-2, with D hard to call. Looked up from germline, CDR1 is LNHDA and CDR2 is SQIVND (reference sequence). This CDR3 comprises 15 residues. V was clipped by 4 bases and J by 0 bases, with 12 bases between them. The CDR3, as DNA: TGTGCCAGTAGTACCACAGTAACCACTAACTATGGCTACACCTTC. Its translation is CASSTTVTTNYGYTF.